Listed below are T cell receptor beta chains from one sample, sequenced in a study of shared clonotypes between healthy human individuals. Sequencing was performed with immunoSEQ multiplex PCR; in TCRdb, only in-frame clones are kept and a portion is missing. The data contain 2.5 million or so clones, around 90% of them singletons. Sequenced sample: naive CD4+ T cells sorted from blood. The source of these receptors is a man aged 18 to 29 in good health. CDR3s include the opening cysteine and the closing phenylalanine or tryptophan. Fields, in order: clone size, V gene, D gene, J gene, CDR3 protein, CDR3 DNA. The D gene is left open where the match is weak. For some rows the clone size is stated as once, few or many, or as a class when expanded; others skip it.

once,TRBV7-9,-,TRBJ2-7,CASSLGGYGEQYF,TGTGCCAGCAGCTTAGGGGGTTACGGCGAGCAGTACTTC
-,TRBV30,-,TRBJ2-5,CAWGRATTPETQYF,TGTGCCTGGGGGCGGGCAACCACCCCAGAGACCCAGTACTTC
once,TRBV19,TRBD1,TRBJ2-1,CASSIDSDRSNEQFF,TGTGCCAGTAGTATAGATTCGGACAGGAGCAATGAGCAGTTCTTC
once,TRBV4-1,TRBD2,TRBJ2-5,CASSQALTSDYQETQYF,TGCGCCAGCAGCCAAGCCCTGACTAGCGATTACCAAGAGACCCAGTACTTC
once,TRBV5-6,-,TRBJ2-1,CASRRVLGLPLQQFF,TGTGCCAGCAGAAGGGTCCTTGGACTCCCCCTACAGCAGTTCTTC
few,TRBV30,-,TRBJ1-3,CAWSVGGNTIYF,TGTGCCTGGAGTGTAGGTGGAAACACCATATATTTT
-,TRBV7-9,TRBD1,TRBJ2-1,CASSFPGGRDEQFF,TGTGCCAGCAGCTTCCCAGGGGGTCGGGATGAGCAGTTCTTC
-,TRBV9,TRBD1,TRBJ1-2,CASTITGELPANYGYTF,TGTGCCAGCACCATAACAGGGGAGCTCCCAGCTAACTATGGCTACACCTTC
-,TRBV28,-,TRBJ2-7,CASRMGGASYEQYF,TGTGCCAGCAGAATGGGGGGCGCTTCCTACGAGCAGTACTTC
once,TRBV5-1,-,TRBJ1-1,CASSPQPEGTEAFF,TGCGCCAGCAGCCCTCAGCCCGAAGGCACTGAAGCTTTCTTT
-,TRBV30,-,TRBJ2-5,CAWSVDYVQYF,TGTGCCTGGAGTGTAGACTACGTGCAGTACTTC
few,TRBV5-1,TRBD1,TRBJ1-1,CASSFTGVGTEAFF,TGCGCCAGCAGTTTTACAGGGGTCGGGACTGAAGCTTTCTTT
-,TRBV7-2,TRBD1,TRBJ1-6,CASSWTGGNSPLHF,TGTGCCAGCAGCTGGACAGGGGGCAATTCACCCCTCCACTTT
few,TRBV28,TRBD1,TRBJ1-5,CASGKGGQGRNQPQHF,TGTGCCAGCGGGAAGGGGGGACAGGGACGCAATCAGCCCCAGCATTTT
-,TRBV28,-,TRBJ2-1,CASSFTGVVEQFF,TGTGCCAGCAGTTTCACGGGGGTGGTTGAGCAGTTCTTC